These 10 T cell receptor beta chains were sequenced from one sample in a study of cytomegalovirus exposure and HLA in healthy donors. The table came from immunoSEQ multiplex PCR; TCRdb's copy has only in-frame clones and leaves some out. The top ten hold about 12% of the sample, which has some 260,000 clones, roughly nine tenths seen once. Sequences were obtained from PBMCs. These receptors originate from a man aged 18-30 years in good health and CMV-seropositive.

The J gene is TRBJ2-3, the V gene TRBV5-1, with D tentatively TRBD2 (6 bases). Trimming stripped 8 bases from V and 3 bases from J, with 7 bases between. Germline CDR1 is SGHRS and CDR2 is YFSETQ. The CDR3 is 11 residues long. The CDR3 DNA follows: TGCGCCAGTGGGGGGACAGATACGCAGTATTTT. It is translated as CASGGTDTQYF.

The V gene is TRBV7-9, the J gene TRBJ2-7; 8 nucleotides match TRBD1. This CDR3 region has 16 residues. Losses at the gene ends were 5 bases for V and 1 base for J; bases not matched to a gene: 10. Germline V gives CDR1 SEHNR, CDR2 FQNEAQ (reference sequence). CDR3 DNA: TGTGCCAGCAGCCCGATACAGGGGGTCCCGTCCTACGAGCAGTACTTC. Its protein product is CASSPIQGVPSYEQYF.

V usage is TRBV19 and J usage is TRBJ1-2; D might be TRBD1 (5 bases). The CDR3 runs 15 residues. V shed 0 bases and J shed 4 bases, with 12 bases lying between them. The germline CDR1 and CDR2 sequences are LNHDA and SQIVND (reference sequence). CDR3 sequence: CASSIDQRGSYGYTF. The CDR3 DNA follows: TGTGCCAGTAGTATAGATCAAAGGGGATCCTATGGCTACACCTTC. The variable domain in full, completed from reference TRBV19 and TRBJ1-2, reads DGGITQSPKYLFRKEGQNVTLSCEQNLNHDAMYWYRQDPGQGLRLIYYSQIVNDFQKGDIAEGYSVSREKKESFPLTVTSAQKNPTAFYLCASSIDQRGSYGYTFGSGTRLTVV.

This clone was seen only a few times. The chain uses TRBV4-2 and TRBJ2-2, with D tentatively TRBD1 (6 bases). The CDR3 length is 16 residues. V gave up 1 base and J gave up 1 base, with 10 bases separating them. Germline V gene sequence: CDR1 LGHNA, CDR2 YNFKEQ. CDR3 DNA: TGTGCCAGCAGCCAAGCGAAGACAGGGAACACCGGGGAGCTGTTTTTT. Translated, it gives CASSQAKTGNTGELFF.

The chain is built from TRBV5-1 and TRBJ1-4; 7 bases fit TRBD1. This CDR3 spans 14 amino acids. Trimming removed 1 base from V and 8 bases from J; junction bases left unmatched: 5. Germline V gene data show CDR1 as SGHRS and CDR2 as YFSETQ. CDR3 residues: CASSLHRGSEKLFF. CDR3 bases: TGCGCCAGCAGCTTGCACAGGGGTAGCGAAAAACTGTTTTTT.

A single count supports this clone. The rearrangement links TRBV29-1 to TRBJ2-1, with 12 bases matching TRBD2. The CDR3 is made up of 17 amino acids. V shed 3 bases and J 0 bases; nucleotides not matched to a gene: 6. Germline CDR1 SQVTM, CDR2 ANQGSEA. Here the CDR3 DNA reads TGCAGCGTTGATGATCTAGCGGGAGGGCCCTCCTACAATGAGCAGTTCTTC. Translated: CSVDDLAGGPSYNEQFF.

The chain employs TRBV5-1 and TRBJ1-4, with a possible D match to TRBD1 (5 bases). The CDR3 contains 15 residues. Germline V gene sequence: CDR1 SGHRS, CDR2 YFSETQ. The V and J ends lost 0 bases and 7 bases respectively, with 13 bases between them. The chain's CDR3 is CASSLAGSAFEKLFF. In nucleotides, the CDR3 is TGCGCCAGCAGCTTGGCAGGGTCCGCTTTTGAAAAACTGTTTTTT.

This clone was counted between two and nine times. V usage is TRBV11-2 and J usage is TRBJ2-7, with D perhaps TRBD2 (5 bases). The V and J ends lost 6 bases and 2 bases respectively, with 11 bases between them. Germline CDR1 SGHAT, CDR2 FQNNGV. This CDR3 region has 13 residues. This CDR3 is CASSRTHAYEQYF. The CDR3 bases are TGTGCCAGCAGTAGGACTCATGCCTACGAGCAGTACTTC. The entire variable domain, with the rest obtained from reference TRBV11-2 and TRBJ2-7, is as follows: EAGVAQSPRYKIIEKRQSVAFWCNPISGHATLYWYQQILGQGPKLLIQFQNNGVVDDSQLPKDRFSAERLKGVDSTLKIQPAKLEDSAVYLCASSRTHAYEQYFGPGTRLTVT.

The CDR3 sequence is CASRAGTGESNQPQHF. CDR3 nucleotide sequence: TGTGCCAGTAGGGCTGGGACAGGGGAAAGCAATCAGCCCCAGCATTTT. The V gene is TRBV19, the J gene TRBJ1-5; TRBD1 aligns across 10 bases. The V gene's germline CDR1 is LNHDA and CDR2 SQIVND (reference sequence). The CDR3 loop spans 16 amino acids. Germline trimming cut 6 bases from V and 1 base from J; bases unmatched to any gene: 6.

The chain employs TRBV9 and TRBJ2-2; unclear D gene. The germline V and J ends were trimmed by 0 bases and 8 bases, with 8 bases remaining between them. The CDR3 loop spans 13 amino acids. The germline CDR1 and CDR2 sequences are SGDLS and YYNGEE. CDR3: CASSVDPGGELFF. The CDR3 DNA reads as TGTGCCAGCAGCGTAGACCCGGGTGGGGAGCTGTTTTTT.